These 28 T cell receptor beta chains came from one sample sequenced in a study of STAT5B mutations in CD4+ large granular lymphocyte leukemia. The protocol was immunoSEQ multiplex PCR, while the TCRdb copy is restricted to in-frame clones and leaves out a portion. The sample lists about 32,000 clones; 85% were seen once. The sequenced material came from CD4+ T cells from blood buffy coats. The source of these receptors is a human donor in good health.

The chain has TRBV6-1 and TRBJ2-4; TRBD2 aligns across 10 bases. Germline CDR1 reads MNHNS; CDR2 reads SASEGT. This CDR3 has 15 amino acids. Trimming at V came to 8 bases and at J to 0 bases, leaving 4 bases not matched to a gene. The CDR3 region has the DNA TGTGCCAGCGCTAGCGGGAGATTAGCCAAAAACATTCAGTACTTC. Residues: CASASGRLAKNIQYF.

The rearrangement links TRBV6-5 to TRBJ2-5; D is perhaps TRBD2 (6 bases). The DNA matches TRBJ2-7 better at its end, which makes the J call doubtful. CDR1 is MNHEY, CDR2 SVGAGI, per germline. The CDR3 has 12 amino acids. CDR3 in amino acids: CASTSSGDEQYF. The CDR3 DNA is TGTGCCAGCACGAGTAGCGGCGACGAGCAGTACTTC.

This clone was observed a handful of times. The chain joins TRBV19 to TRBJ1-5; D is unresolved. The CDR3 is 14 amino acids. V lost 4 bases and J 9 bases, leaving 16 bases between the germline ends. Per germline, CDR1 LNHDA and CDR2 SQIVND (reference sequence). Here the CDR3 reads CASSTTPDPRPQHF. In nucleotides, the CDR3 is TGTGCCAGTAGTACGACACCTGATCCTCGGCCCCAGCATTTT.

The CDR3: CASSVAPGYNSPLHF. Written as DNA, the CDR3 is TGTGCCAGCAGCGTAGCTCCAGGGTATAATTCACCCCTCCACTTT. The chain couples TRBV9 to TRBJ1-6; D is perhaps TRBD1 (5 bases). The germline gives CDR1 SGDLS, CDR2 YYNGEE. This CDR3 comprises 15 residues. Trimming removed 0 bases at V and 4 bases at J, with 8 bases between.

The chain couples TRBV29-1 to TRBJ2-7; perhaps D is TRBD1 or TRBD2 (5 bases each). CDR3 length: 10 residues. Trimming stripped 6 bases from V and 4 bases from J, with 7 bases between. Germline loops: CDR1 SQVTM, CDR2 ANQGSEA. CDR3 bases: TGCAGCGTAGGGGAGTACGAGCAGTACTTC. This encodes CSVGEYEQYF.

The chain's CDR3 is CASSDRGNQPQHF. The CDR3 DNA sequence: TGTGCCAGTTCTGACAGGGGCAATCAGCCCCAGCATTTT. This chain uses TRBV19 with TRBJ1-5, with 7 bases matching TRBD1. V lost 8 bases to trimming and J lost 2 bases; unmatched junction nucleotides: 3. CDR3 length: 13 residues. Germline loops: CDR1 LNHDA, CDR2 SQIVND (reference sequence).

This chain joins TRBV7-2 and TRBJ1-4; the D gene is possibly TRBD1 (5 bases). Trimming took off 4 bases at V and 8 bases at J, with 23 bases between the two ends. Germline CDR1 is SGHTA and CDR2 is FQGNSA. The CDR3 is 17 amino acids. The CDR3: CASSSGPGRDGAEKLFF. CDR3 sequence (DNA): TGTGCCAGCAGCTCCGGTCCTGGAAGGGACGGCGCCGAAAAACTGTTTTTT.

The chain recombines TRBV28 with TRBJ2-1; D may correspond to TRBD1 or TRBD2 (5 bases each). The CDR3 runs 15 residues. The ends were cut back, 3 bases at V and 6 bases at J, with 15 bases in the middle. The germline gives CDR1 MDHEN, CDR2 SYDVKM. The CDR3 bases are TGTGCCAGCAGTTTTTCAGGGACGGCCACCAATGAGCAGTTCTTC. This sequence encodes CASSFSGTATNEQFF. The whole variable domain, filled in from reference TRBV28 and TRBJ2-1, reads DVKVTQSSRYLVKRTGEKVFLECVQDMDHENMFWYRQDPGLGLRLIYFSYDVKMKEKGDIPEGYSVSREKKERFSLILESASTNQTSMYLCASSFSGTATNEQFFGPGTRLTVL.

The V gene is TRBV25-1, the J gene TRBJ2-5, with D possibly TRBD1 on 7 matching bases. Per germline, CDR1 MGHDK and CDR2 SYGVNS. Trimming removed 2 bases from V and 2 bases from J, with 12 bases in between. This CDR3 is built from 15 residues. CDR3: CASSEGGTVQETQYF. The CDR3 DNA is TGTGCCAGCAGTGAAGGGGGGACAGTACAAGAGACCCAGTACTTC.

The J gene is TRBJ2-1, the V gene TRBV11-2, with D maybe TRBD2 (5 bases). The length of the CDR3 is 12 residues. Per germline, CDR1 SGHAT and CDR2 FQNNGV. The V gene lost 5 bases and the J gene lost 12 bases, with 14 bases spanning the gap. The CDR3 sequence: CASSHMARGQFF. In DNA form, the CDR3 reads TGTGCCAGCAGCCACATGGCCCGGGGGCAGTTCTTC.

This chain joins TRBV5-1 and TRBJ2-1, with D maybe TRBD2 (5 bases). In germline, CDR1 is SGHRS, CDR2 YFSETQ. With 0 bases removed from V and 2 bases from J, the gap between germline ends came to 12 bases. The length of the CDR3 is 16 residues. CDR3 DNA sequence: TGCGCCAGCAGCTTGGCCGCGGGTAGCCCCTACAATGAGCAGTTCTTC. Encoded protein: CASSLAAGSPYNEQFF.

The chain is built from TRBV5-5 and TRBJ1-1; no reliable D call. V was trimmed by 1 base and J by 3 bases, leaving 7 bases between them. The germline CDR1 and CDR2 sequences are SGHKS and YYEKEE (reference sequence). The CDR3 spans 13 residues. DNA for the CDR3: TGTGCCAGCAGCTTGCTGAGGGACACTGAAGCTTTCTTT. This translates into CASSLLRDTEAFF.

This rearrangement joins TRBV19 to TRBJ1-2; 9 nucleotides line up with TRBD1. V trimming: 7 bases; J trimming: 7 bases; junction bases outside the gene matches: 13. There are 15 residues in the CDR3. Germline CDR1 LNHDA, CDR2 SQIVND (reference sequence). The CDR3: CASTQPGTGRGGYTF. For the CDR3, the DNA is TGTGCCAGTACGCAACCCGGGACAGGGCGTGGTGGCTACACCTTC.

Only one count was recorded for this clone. Here the CDR3 reads CASSLLGRLDTGELFF. CDR3 sequence (DNA): TGTGCCAGCAGTTTATTGGGTCGACTGGACACCGGGGAGCTGTTTTTT. The chain uses TRBV28 and TRBJ2-2; D unclear. V dropped 1 base and J dropped 3 bases, with 12 bases sitting between them. CDR1 and CDR2 (germline): MDHEN, SYDVKM. The CDR3 covers 16 residues.

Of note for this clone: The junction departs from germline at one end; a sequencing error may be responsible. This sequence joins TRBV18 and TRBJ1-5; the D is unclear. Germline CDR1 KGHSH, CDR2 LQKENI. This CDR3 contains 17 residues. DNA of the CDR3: TGTGCCAGCTCCCCACGAGCAGATTCCTATAGCAATCAGCCCCAGCATTTT. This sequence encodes CASSPRADSYSNQPQHF.

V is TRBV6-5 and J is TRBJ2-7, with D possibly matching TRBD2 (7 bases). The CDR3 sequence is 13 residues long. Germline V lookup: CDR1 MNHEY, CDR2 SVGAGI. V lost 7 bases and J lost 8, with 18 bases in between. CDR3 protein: CASTSGLGGQQYF. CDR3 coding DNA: TGTGCCAGCACCTCGGGGCTGGGGGGGCAGCAGTACTTC.

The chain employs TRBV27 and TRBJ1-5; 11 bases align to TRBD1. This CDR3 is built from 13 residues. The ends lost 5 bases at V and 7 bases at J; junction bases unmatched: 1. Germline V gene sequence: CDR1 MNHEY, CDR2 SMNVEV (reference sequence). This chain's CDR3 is CASSGTGGQPQHF. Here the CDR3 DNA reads TGTGCCAGCAGTGGGACAGGGGGACAGCCCCAGCATTTT.

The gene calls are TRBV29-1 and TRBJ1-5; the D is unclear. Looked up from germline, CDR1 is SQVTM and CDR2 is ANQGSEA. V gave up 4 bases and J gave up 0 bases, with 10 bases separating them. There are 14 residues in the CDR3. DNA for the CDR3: TGCAGCGTTGCCCGAGGTAATAGCAATCAGCCCCAGCATTTT. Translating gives CSVARGNSNQPQHF. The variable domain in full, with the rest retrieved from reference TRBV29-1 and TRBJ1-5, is SAVISQKPSRDICQRGTSLTIQCQVDSQVTMMFWYRQQPGQSLTLIATANQGSEATYESGFVIDKFPISRPNLTFSTLTVSNMSPEDSSIYLCSVARGNSNQPQHFGDGTRLSIL.

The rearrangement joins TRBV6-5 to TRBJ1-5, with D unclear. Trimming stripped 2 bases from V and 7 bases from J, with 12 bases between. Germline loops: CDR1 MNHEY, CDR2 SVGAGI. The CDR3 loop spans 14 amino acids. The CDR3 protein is CASSYKPQRQPQHF. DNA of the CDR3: TGTGCCAGCAGTTACAAACCACAGAGGCAGCCCCAGCATTTT.

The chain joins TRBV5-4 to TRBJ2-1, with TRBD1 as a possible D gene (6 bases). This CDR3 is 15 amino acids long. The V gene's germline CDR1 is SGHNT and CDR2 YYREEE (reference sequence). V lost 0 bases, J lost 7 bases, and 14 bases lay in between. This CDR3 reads CASSLGPGTSNEQFF. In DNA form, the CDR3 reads TGTGCCAGCAGCTTGGGGCCCGGGACAAGTAATGAGCAGTTCTTC.

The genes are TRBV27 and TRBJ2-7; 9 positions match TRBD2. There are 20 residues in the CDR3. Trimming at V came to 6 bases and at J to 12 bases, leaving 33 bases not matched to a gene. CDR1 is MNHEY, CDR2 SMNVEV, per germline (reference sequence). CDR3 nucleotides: TGTGCCAGCAGAACCAACCTCGGACAGGACCAGGGGACTAGCCCCCCCGGGGGGTACTTC. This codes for CASRTNLGQDQGTSPPGGYF.

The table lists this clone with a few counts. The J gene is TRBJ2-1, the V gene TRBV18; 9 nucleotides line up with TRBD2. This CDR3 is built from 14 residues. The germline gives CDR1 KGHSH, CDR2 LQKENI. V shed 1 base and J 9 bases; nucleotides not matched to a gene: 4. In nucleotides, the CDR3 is TGTGCCAGCTCACCACGAGATAGCGGGAGTGAGCAGTTCTTC. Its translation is CASSPRDSGSEQFF.

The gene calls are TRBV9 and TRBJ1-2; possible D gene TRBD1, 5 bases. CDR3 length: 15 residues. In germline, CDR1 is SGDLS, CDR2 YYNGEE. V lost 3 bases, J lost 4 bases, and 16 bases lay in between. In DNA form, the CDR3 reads TGTGCCAGCAGCGCGGGGGATGGGGTGGGCTATGGCTACACCTTC. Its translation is CASSAGDGVGYGYTF.

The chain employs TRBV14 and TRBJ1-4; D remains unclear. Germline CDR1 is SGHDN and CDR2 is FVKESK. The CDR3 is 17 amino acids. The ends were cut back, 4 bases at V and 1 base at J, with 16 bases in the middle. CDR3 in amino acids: CASSLGFERETNEKLFF. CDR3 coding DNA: TGTGCCAGCAGCCTCGGATTCGAGAGAGAAACTAATGAAAAACTGTTTTTT.

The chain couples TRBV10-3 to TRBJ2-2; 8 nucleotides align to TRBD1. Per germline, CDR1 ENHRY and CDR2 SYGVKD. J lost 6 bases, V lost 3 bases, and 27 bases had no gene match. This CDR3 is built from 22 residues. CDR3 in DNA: TGTGCCATCAGTGACCAAACAAGGAGGACAGGGAAGTCGAATGGGAGTGCCGGGGAGCTGTTTTTT. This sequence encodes CAISDQTRRTGKSNGSAGELFF.

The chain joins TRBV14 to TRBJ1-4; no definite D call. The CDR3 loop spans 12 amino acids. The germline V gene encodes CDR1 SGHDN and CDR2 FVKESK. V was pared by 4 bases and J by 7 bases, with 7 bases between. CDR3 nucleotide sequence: TGTGCCAGCAGCCCTCAAGGTGAAAAACTGTTTTTT. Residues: CASSPQGEKLFF.

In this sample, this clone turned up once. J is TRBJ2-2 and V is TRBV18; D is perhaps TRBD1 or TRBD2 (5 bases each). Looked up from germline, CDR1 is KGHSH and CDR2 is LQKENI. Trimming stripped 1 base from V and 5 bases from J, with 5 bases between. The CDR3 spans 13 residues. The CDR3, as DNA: TGTGCCAGCTCACCACGGGGGACCGGGGAGCTGTTTTTT. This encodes CASSPRGTGELFF. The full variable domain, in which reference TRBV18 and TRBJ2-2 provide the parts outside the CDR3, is NAGVMQNPRHLVRRRGQEARLRCSPMKGHSHVYWYRQLPEEGLKFMVYLQKENIIDESGMPKERFSAEFPKEGPSILRIQQVVRGDSAAYFCASSPRGTGELFFGEGSRLTVL.

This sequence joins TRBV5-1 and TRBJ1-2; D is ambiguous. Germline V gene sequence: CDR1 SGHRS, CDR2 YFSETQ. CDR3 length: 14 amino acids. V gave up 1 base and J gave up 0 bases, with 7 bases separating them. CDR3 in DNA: TGCGCCAGCAGCTTGACCGGGGCTAACTATGGCTACACCTTC. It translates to CASSLTGANYGYTF.